A single sample gave rise to the 32 T cell receptor beta chains below, sequenced in a study of T cell clusters in autoimmune cytopenias (dated by TCRdb to 2018 to 2020). For sequencing, an Illumina MiSeq was employed. TRB rearrangements were amplified by multiplex PCR using a touch-down protocol with TRB-A and TRB-B primer pools mixed in one tube. Each CDR3 protein sequence appears as one entry after TCRdb reprocessed the reads, and no DNA is included. The sample's table covers fewer than 7,500 distinct CDR3 sequences. Clones ranked in the top ten supply less than 35% of the sample. Per sample, around 0.25 ug of peripheral blood genomic DNA, approximately 37,500 genome equivalents, was used for TRB amplification. These records were also assigned to another study, of T cell repertoires in aging, cancer and after chemotherapy.

Specimen: peripheral blood. These receptors came from a human donor in good health.

The V call is TRBV12-3 or TRBV12-4, the J call TRBJ1-5; checking the TCRdb D call of TRBD1 is not possible without DNA. The CDR3 extends over 17 amino acids. CDR3 residues: CASSPPTLYDSNQPQHF.

The chain is built from TRBV7-2 and TRBJ1-6; the D call of TRBD1 rests on TCRdb alone, since no DNA is present to check it. The CDR3 runs 19 residues. The germline gives CDR1 SGHTA, CDR2 FQGNSA. The CDR3 loop reads CASSLPRTGESSYNSPLHF.

The chain has TRBV6-4 and TRBJ2-3; the D gene TCRdb calls, TRBD2, cannot be checked with no DNA. There are 15 residues in the CDR3. The germline V gene has CDR1 MRHNA and CDR2 SNTAGT. The CDR3 loop reads CASVKDLPPADTQYF.

The chain uses TRBV6-5 and TRBJ2-3. Looked up from germline, CDR1 is MNHEY and CDR2 is SVGAGI. The CDR3 contains 13 residues. The CDR3: CASSYSATDTQYF.

According to its frequency, this clonotype is medium-sized. The V gene is TRBV19, the J gene TRBJ2-2; TCRdb designates TRBD1, a call that cannot be tested without DNA. Germline CDR1 and CDR2: LNHDA and SQIVND (reference sequence). The CDR3 extends over 14 amino acids. CDR3 region: CASWTGMNTGELFF.

The rearrangement uses TRBV19 and TRBJ1-1; TCRdb picks TRBD1, but there is no DNA to check that call. The CDR3 runs 13 residues. Germline loops: CDR1 LNHDA, CDR2 SQIVND (reference sequence). The CDR3 loop reads CASSPRGNTEAFF.

The V and J genes are TRBV5-6 and TRBJ2-3; the TRBD2 assignment by TCRdb is unverifiable without DNA. Germline loops: CDR1 SGHDT, CDR2 YYEEEE. The CDR3 covers 17 residues. CDR3 residues: CASSFPGLVGITDTQYF.

The chain has TRBV5-1 and TRBJ2-2; TCRdb indicates TRBD1, and absent DNA this call remains unverified. Germline loops: CDR1 SGHRS, CDR2 YFSETQ. The CDR3 runs 14 residues. CDR3 protein: CATGQLVGTGELFF.

The chain recombines TRBV6-6 with TRBJ2-1; the D call from TCRdb, TRBD1, cannot be confirmed without DNA. From germline, CDR1 is MNHNY and CDR2 SVGAGI (reference sequence). The CDR3 covers 14 residues. The CDR3 loop reads CASSYSGEGNEQFF.

The chain combines TRBV19 with TRBJ1-5. There are 15 residues in the CDR3. CDR1 and CDR2 (germline): LNHDA, SQIVND (reference sequence). CDR3 loop: CASSIQDGYNQPQHF.

V is TRBV13 and J is TRBJ2-5. Germline V gene data show CDR1 as PRHDT and CDR2 as FYEKMQ (reference sequence). The CDR3 length is 12 residues. The chain's CDR3 is CASSLEGETQYF. Combining the CDR3 with reference TRBV13 and TRBJ2-5 gives the whole variable domain AAGVIQSPRHLIKEKRETATLKCYPIPRHDTVYWYQQGPGQDPQFLISFYEKMQSDKGSIPDRFSAQQFSDYHSELNMSSLELGDSALYFCASSLEGETQYFGPGTRLLVL.

The chain uses TRBV6-4 and TRBJ2-2; there is no DNA to check the TCRdb D call of TRBD1. CDR1 and CDR2 (germline): MRHNA, SNTAGT. The CDR3 covers 14 residues. The chain's CDR3 is CASSRDRGTGELFF.

Frequency places this clonotype as medium-sized. This chain uses TRBV15 with TRBJ2-6. The CDR3 runs to 15 residues. CDR1 is LNHNV, CDR2 YYDKDF, per germline (reference sequence). CDR3 protein: CATSRVSAGANVLTF.

The chain couples TRBV5-1 to TRBJ2-1; as DNA is missing, the TRBD2 call by TCRdb cannot be tested. The germline V gene has CDR1 SGHRS and CDR2 YFSETQ. This CDR3 is built from 15 residues. The CDR3 is CASSFTGGGAYEQFF.

Its frequency marks this clonotype as medium-sized. The chain uses TRBV19 and TRBJ1-3; TCRdb picks TRBD1, but there is no DNA to check that call. The V gene's germline CDR1 is LNHDA and CDR2 SQIVND (reference sequence). This CDR3 spans 15 amino acids. CDR3: CASSIGTGSSNTIYF.

This chain connects TRBV19 to TRBJ1-2. This CDR3 has 13 amino acids. CDR1 is LNHDA and CDR2 is SQIVND in the germline V gene (reference sequence). CDR3 sequence: CASSIDEDYGYTF.

The chain employs TRBV12-3 or TRBV12-4 and TRBJ1-6. The CDR3 has 16 residues. CDR3 sequence reads: CASSDDPLSGNSPLHF.

This rearrangement joins TRBV27 to TRBJ2-6; the TRBD1 assignment by TCRdb is unverifiable without DNA. The germline gives CDR1 MNHEY, CDR2 SMNVEV (reference sequence). The CDR3 has 15 residues. The chain's CDR3 is CASSYRGSGANVLTF. The full variable domain, with the rest looked up from reference TRBV27 and TRBJ2-6, is EAQVTQNPRYLITVTGKKLTVTCSQNMNHEYMSWYRQDPGLGLRQIYYSMNVEVTDKGDVPEGYKVSRKEKRNFPLILESPSPNQTSLYFCASSYRGSGANVLTFGAGSRLTVL.

This clonotype counts as medium-sized (0.01 to 0.1%) by frequency. The J gene is TRBJ1-5, the V gene TRBV19; TCRdb lists TRBD1, though no DNA is available to test this call. The CDR3 has 13 residues. The V gene's germline CDR1 is LNHDA and CDR2 SQIVND (reference sequence). The CDR3: CASSGDRNQPQHF.

The CDR3 loop reads CASSPTGGDTEAFF. This chain joins TRBV5-4 and TRBJ1-1; TCRdb picks TRBD1, but there is no DNA to check that call. CDR1 is SGHNT and CDR2 is YYREEE in the germline V gene (reference sequence). The CDR3 is made up of 14 amino acids.

The chain combines TRBV18 with TRBJ1-1. The CDR3 has 12 residues. Germline values: CDR1 KGHSH, CDR2 LQKENI. The CDR3 region is CASRQMNTEAFF.

The chain links TRBV30 to TRBJ1-2; lacking DNA, the TRBD1 call made by TCRdb goes unchecked. CDR1 GTSNPN and CDR2 SVGIG come from the germline V gene (reference sequence). The CDR3 consists of 15 residues. The CDR3 spells CAWSQERTGNYGYTF.

The chain joins TRBV5-1 to TRBJ1-1; TCRdb picks TRBD1, but there is no DNA to check that call. The germline V gene encodes CDR1 SGHRS and CDR2 YFSETQ. The CDR3 spans 14 residues. CDR3 loop: CASSLRTGEAEAFF.

The CDR3 protein is CASSFGQGANQPQHF. The chain joins TRBV5-5 to TRBJ1-5. The CDR3 is made up of 15 amino acids. Per germline, CDR1 SGHKS and CDR2 YYEKEE (reference sequence).

CDR3 amino acids: CASSLWTSGYPNEQFF. The chain recombines TRBV5-6 with TRBJ2-1; the TRBD2 assignment by TCRdb is unverifiable without DNA. The CDR3 sequence is 16 residues long. CDR1 and CDR2 from the germline V gene are SGHDT and YYEEEE.

The J gene is TRBJ1-2, the V gene TRBV6-5. This CDR3 has 14 amino acids. Germline values: CDR1 MNHEY, CDR2 SVGAGI. The CDR3 loop is CASSYGVGNYGYTF.

The chain recombines TRBV10-3 with TRBJ2-7; the D gene TCRdb calls, TRBD1, cannot be checked with no DNA. The CDR3 loop spans 16 amino acids. The V gene's germline CDR1 is ENHRY and CDR2 SYGVKD. The CDR3 here is CAISDIGGKSSYEQYF.

The chain carries TRBV10-3 and TRBJ1-6; the D gene TCRdb calls, TRBD1, cannot be checked with no DNA. This CDR3 comprises 14 residues. The germline CDR1 and CDR2 sequences are ENHRY and SYGVKD. Here the CDR3 reads CAIRPGSKDSPLHF.

This chain links TRBV5-5 with TRBJ2-4; TCRdb reports TRBD1, a call that lacks DNA to check it against. Per germline, CDR1 SGHKS and CDR2 YYEKEE (reference sequence). The CDR3 totals 15 residues. CDR3 amino acids: CASSPQGVGGNIQYF.

The rearrangement uses TRBV12-3 or TRBV12-4 and TRBJ2-5; as DNA is missing, the TRBD1 call by TCRdb cannot be tested. The CDR3 has 14 residues. The CDR3 region is CASRETGVLETQYF.

The rearrangement links TRBV5-5 to TRBJ1-5; TCRdb picks TRBD1, but there is no DNA to check that call. Per germline, CDR1 SGHKS and CDR2 YYEKEE (reference sequence). This CDR3 spans 14 amino acids. CDR3 region: CASSPAGQGQPQHF.

V gene TRBV6-5 combines with J gene TRBJ1-4. The length of the CDR3 is 13 residues. The germline V gene has CDR1 MNHEY and CDR2 SVGAGI. The CDR3 is CASSYSSNEKLFF.